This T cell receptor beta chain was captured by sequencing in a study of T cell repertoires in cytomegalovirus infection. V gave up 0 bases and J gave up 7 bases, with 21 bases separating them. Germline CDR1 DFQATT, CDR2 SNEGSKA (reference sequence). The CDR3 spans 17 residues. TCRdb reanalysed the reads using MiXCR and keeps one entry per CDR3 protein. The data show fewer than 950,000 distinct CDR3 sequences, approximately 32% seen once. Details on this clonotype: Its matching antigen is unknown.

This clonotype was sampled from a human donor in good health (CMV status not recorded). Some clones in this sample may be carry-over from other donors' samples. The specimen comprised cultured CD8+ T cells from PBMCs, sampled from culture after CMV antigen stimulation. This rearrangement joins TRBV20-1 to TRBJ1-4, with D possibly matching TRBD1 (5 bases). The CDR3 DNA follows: TGCAGTGCTAGAGATCTAGGGCTTCAGGGCGGGGGTGAAAAACTGTTTTTT. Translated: CSARDLGLQGGGEKLFF.